The clone carrying this T cell receptor (beta chain) was counted once. The antigen is unknown. Assay: immunoSEQ multiplex PCR; the TCRdb copy retains only in-frame clones and omits some. The sample has tens of thousands of clones, 89% seen once. CDR1 is LGHNA, CDR2 YSLEER, per germline. Unmatched junction bases numbered 14, after V lost 0 bases and J lost 0 bases. The CDR3 loop spans 22 amino acids. This sample is part of a study of chemoradiotherapy in HPV16-positive cancers. Study-wide findings and caveats: Only a couple of HPV16-positive patients supplied the functional HPV-specificity definition.

The gene calls are TRBV4-3 and TRBJ2-1; 13 bases are shared with TRBD2. This receptor was identified in a human donor with HPV-associated anogenital cancer. The sequencing here drew on blood, taken from a patient who underwent chemoradiotherapy. In DNA, the CDR3 is TGCGCCAGCAGCCAAGATACCTGGGAGGGACTAGCGGGGCCCCGCTCCTACAATGAGCAGTTCTTC. As protein: CASSQDTWEGLAGPRSYNEQFF.